This paragraph covers one TCR beta chain sequence. The sample is drawn from a study of blood T cell repertoires in COVID-19. Germline loops: CDR1 SNHLY, CDR2 FYNNEI. CDR3 length: 16 residues. V gave up 6 bases and J gave up 3 bases; unmatched junction bases: 7. Participants came from around 25 US areas, aged roughly 18 to 89 years. The table came from immunoSEQ multiplex PCR; TCRdb's copy has only in-frame clones and leaves some out. The sample has about 150,000 clones, approximately 90% seen once. The receptor comes from a man aged 50 to 60 who had recovered from COVID-19. Sample: PBMCs or T cells enriched from blood (not recorded which). The chain joins TRBV2 to TRBJ2-1; 11 bases match TRBD1. CDR3 amino acids: CASSDQGQGDYNEQFF. The DNA for the CDR3 is TGTGCCAGCAGCGATCAGGGACAGGGGGACTACAATGAGCAGTTCTTC.